This is a list of T cell receptor beta chains from one sample in a study of CD8 T cells in Susac syndrome. TCRdb redid the calling of the immunoSEQ multiplex PCR reads with MiXCR, one entry per CDR3 protein. The sample includes about 150,000 distinct CDR3 sequences, roughly 94% of them seen just once. Specimen: CD8+ T cells from PBMCs. Receptors were obtained from a human donor with multiple sclerosis. Both conserved end residues are part of each CDR3. A D gene is named only where the DNA matches it firmly.

j_call	d_call	v_call	cdr3_nt	cdr3_aa
TRBJ2-7	TRBD1	TRBV27	TGTGCCAGCAGCTTGGGGACAGGGGCCTACGAGCAGTACTTC	CASSLGTGAYEQYF
TRBJ2-5	.	TRBV13	TGTGCCAGCAGCGACAGGAGCAAAGAGACCCAGTACTTC	CASSDRSKETQYF
TRBJ2-7	TRBD1	TRBV29-1	TGCAGCGCCGGACAGGGGGCTCGGGAGCAGTACTTC	CSAGQGAREQYF
TRBJ1-5	.	TRBV6-1	TGTGCCAGCAGTGAGATAGGGGGGGCCCAGCATTTT	CASSEIGGAQHF
TRBJ2-3	TRBD1	TRBV7-8	TGTGCCAGCACCCTTGTCAGGGGGCGGGTAGATACGCAGTATTTT	CASTLVRGRVDTQYF
TRBJ2-1	.	TRBV29-1	TGCAGCGTTGAGAATCCCTCAAGGGAGCAGTTCTTC	CSVENPSREQFF
TRBJ2-7	.	TRBV4-3	TGCGCCAGCAGCCAAGATTCGAACTTCCACGAGCAGTACTTC	CASSQDSNFHEQYF
TRBJ2-3	.	TRBV9	TGTGCCAGCAGCACGGGACGCTCGACTTACACAGATACGCAGTATTTT	CASSTGRSTYTDTQYF
TRBJ1-1	.	TRBV12-3/TRBV12-4	TGTGCCAGCAGTTCCGGGTCTGAAGCTTTCTTT	CASSSGSEAFF
TRBJ1-2	.	TRBV7-9	TGTGCCAGCAGCTTACTAGAGGCACCCACCTTC	CASSLLEAPTF
TRBJ2-1	.	TRBV20-1	TGCAGTGCTACGTGGGGGCAGGGCAATGAGCAGTTCTTC	CSATWGQGNEQFF
TRBJ2-5	.	TRBV9	TGTGCCAGCACCAGTGGAGGGACCCAGTACTTC	CASTSGGTQYF
TRBJ2-1	.	TRBV6-5	TGTGCCAGCTTTAGGGGGGCTGAGCAGTTCTTC	CASFRGAEQFF
TRBJ1-2	.	TRBV9	TGTGCCAGCAGCGTAGGAGGGATAGATGGCTACACCTTC	CASSVGGIDGYTF
TRBJ1-1	.	TRBV5-6	TGTGCCAGCAGCTTGGGTGGCCCCACTGAAGCTTTCTTT	CASSLGGPTEAFF